The 14 T cell receptor beta chains given below trace back to one sample, sequenced in a study of blood T cell repertoires in COVID-19. The assay was immunoSEQ multiplex PCR, and TCRdb's table has in-frame clones only and misses some. The table records 50,000 to 65,000 clones, roughly 87% of them present only once. Sequences were obtained from peripheral blood. The receptors originated from a man aged 50 to 59 with active COVID-19.

This clone was detected only once. The genes are TRBV21-1 and TRBJ2-1; the table gives TRBD2 as D, unverified against the DNA. TRBV21-1 is flagged as a pseudogene. This CDR3 is built from 17 residues. In DNA form, the CDR3 reads TGTGCCAGCTGGGGACTAGCGGGAATCCAATTGATCGATGAGCAGTTCTTC. It encodes CASWGLAGIQLIDEQFF.

V usage is TRBV11-3 and J usage is TRBJ2-3, with TRBD2 matching over 8 bases. The germline V gene encodes CDR1 SGHNT and CDR2 YENEEA. With 4 bases clipped from V and 3 bases from J, the junction kept 9 bases outside the gene matches. This CDR3 has 16 residues. DNA of the CDR3: TGTGCCAGCAGCTACGTCGGGACTAGAGCAACAGATACGCAGTATTTT. Translation gives CASSYVGTRATDTQYF. The variable domain in full, with the rest retrieved from reference TRBV11-3 and TRBJ2-3, is EAGVVQSPRYKIIEKKQPVAFWCNPISGHNTLYWYLQNLGQGPELLIRYENEEAVDDSQLPKDRFSAERLKGVDSTLKIQPAELGDSAVYLCASSYVGTRATDTQYFGPGTRLTVL.

The chain couples TRBV7-9 to TRBJ1-1; tentative D call: TRBD1 (6 bases). V shed 3 bases and J shed 0 bases, with 11 bases lying between them. The CDR3 sequence is 15 residues long. CDR1 is SEHNR, CDR2 FQNEAQ, per germline (reference sequence). This CDR3 reads CASSFTGLMNTEAFF. The CDR3 coding sequence is TGTGCCAGCAGCTTTACAGGGTTAATGAACACTGAAGCTTTCTTT.

The chain recombines TRBV10-3 with TRBJ1-5; D gene unclear. Looked up from germline, CDR1 is ENHRY and CDR2 is SYGVKD. This CDR3 has 12 residues. The V end was cut by 3 bases, the J end by 5 bases, with 5 bases between. As DNA, the CDR3 is TGTGCCATCAGTGATTCCTATCAGCCCCAGCATTTT. This codes for CAISDSYQPQHF.

The rearrangement uses TRBV3-1 (or the pseudogene TRBV3-2) and TRBJ2-5; D possibly corresponds to TRBD2 (5 bases). V was pared by 0 bases and J by 5 bases, with 7 bases between. Germline assignment: CDR1 LGHDT and CDR2 YNNKEL (reference sequence). The CDR3 consists of 13 residues. CDR3 nucleotide sequence: TGTGCCAGCAGCCAAGATCCGGGGGAGACCCAGTACTTC. This sequence encodes CASSQDPGETQYF.

The V gene is TRBV4-1, the J gene TRBJ2-5, with TRBD2 matching over 13 bases. CDR3 length: 17 residues. V lost 0 bases to trimming and J lost 2 bases; unmatched junction nucleotides: 3. The germline V gene encodes CDR1 MGHRA and CDR2 YSYEKL. The CDR3 DNA follows: TGCGCCAGCAGCCAAGATCAACTAGCGGGGGGGCAAGAGACCCAGTACTTC. This translates into CASSQDQLAGGQETQYF.

CDR3 loop: CASSLDGGSQTPLHF. The CDR3 nucleotides read TGTGCCAGCAGCTTAGACGGAGGGTCTCAGACACCCCTCCACTTT. The genes are TRBV7-6 and TRBJ1-6; D uncertain. Trimming removed 1 base from V and 11 bases from J, with 15 bases in between. The CDR3 is 15 amino acids. Germline V gene sequence: CDR1 SGHVS, CDR2 FNYEAQ.

A few counts support this clone. J is TRBJ2-7 and V is TRBV7-2; the match to TRBD2 covers 11 bases. Germline V CDR1 and CDR2: SGHTA, FQGNSA. The CDR3 consists of 16 residues. Trimming cost V 5 bases and J 0 bases; bases outside gene matches: 6. The chain's CDR3 is CASSARLAGLSYEQYF. CDR3 DNA: TGTGCCAGCAGCGCGAGACTAGCGGGGCTCTCCTACGAGCAGTACTTC. The complete variable domain, with remaining parts taken from reference TRBV7-2 and TRBJ2-7, reads GAGVSQSPSNKVTEKGKDVELRCDPISGHTALYWYRQSLGQGLEFLIYFQGNSAPDKSGLPSDRFSAERTGGSVSTLTIQRTQQEDSAVYLCASSARLAGLSYEQYFGPGTRLTVT.

The rearrangement uses TRBV11-2 and TRBJ2-5, with a weak D call TRBD1 (5 bases). The germline CDR1 and CDR2 sequences are SGHAT and FQNNGV. The V end was cut by 2 bases, the J end by 5 bases, with 15 bases between. The length of the CDR3 is 15 residues. In DNA, the CDR3 is TGTGCCAGCAGCTTACAGGGCTCGTTTATGGAGACCCAGTACTTC. As protein: CASSLQGSFMETQYF.

The chain employs TRBV2 and TRBJ2-4; 8 positions match TRBD2. The V gene end was trimmed by 9 bases and the J gene end by 3 bases; junction bases not matched to a gene: 13. Per germline, CDR1 SNHLY and CDR2 FYNNEI. CDR3 length: 16 amino acids. CDR3 nucleotide sequence: TGTGCCAGTGAGGGCCTAGCGGGTTGGGACAAAAACATTCAGTACTTC. Residues: CASEGLAGWDKNIQYF.

V gene TRBV2 combines with J gene TRBJ1-1; 8 bases map to TRBD1. The germline CDR1 and CDR2 sequences are SNHLY and FYNNEI. The CDR3 loop spans 13 amino acids. J gave up 5 bases and V 7 bases, and 6 bases lay outside the gene matches. The CDR3 reads CASNRQGNTEAFF. CDR3 sequence (DNA): TGTGCCAGCAACCGACAGGGGAATACTGAAGCTTTCTTT.

The rearrangement uses TRBV19 and TRBJ1-5; D might be TRBD1 (5 bases). Germline CDR1 reads LNHDA; CDR2 reads SQIVND (reference sequence). The V and J ends lost 5 bases and 0 bases respectively, with 17 bases between them. The CDR3 is made up of 17 amino acids. The CDR3 is CASSYRGGDYSNQPQHF. Here the CDR3 DNA reads TGTGCCAGTAGTTACCGGGGGGGGGATTATAGCAATCAGCCCCAGCATTTT.

This rearrangement joins TRBV7-8 to TRBJ2-7; D is ambiguous. The CDR3 extends over 13 amino acids. Germline V gives CDR1 SGHVS, CDR2 FQNEAQ. The V end was cut by 4 bases, the J end by 3 bases, with 10 bases between. CDR3 in amino acids: CASSSQNFYEQYF. CDR3 in DNA: TGTGCCAGCAGCTCCCAAAACTTCTACGAGCAGTACTTC. Full variable domain (remainder filled in from reference TRBV7-8 and TRBJ2-7): GAGVSQSPRYKVAKRGQDVALRCDPISGHVSLFWYQQALGQGPEFLTYFQNEAQLDKSGLPSDRFFAERPEGSVSTLKIQRTQQEDSAVYLCASSSQNFYEQYFGPGTRLTVT.

The chain joins TRBV6-5 to TRBJ1-1; the D gene is possibly TRBD1 (6 bases). The CDR3 extends over 12 amino acids. CDR1 is MNHEY and CDR2 is SVGAGI in the germline V gene. V was pared by 4 bases and J by 11 bases, with 14 bases between. This chain's CDR3 is CASSSATGDAFF. CDR3 sequence (DNA): TGTGCCAGCAGTTCCGCGACAGGAGATGCTTTCTTT.